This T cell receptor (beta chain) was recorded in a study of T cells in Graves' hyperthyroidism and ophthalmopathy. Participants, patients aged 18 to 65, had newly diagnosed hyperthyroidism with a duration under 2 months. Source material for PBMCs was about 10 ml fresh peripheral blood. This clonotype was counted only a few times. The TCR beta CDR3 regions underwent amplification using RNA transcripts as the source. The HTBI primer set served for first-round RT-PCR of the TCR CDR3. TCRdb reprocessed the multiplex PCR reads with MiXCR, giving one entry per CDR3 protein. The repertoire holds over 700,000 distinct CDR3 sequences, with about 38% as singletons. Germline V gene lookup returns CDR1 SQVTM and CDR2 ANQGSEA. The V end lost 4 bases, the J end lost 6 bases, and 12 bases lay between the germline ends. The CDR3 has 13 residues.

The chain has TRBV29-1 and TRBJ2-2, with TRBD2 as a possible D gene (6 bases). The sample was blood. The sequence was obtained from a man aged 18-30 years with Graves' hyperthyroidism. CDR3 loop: CSVGQGGSGELFF. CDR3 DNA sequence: TGCAGCGTTGGCCAGGGAGGATCCGGGGAGCTGTTTTTT.